Below, 14 T cell receptor beta chains from the same sample are listed, as sequenced in a study of cytomegalovirus exposure and HLA in healthy donors (dated by TCRdb to 2016 to 2017). Libraries were made using the immunoSEQ multiplex PCR assay. For the multiplex PCR, a mixture combining 60 forward primers for TCR Vbeta segments and 13 reverse primers for TCR Jbeta segments was used. TCRdb re-hosts the immuneACCESS table, in-frame sequences only. Its copies lack some clones; in the studies checked, an unresolved V gene accounts for under half of them, and the cause for the rest is not known. This sample comprises some 150,000 clones, approximately 64% of them detected only once. 2.4% of the sample comes from the top ten. Material: PBMCs. These receptors were obtained from a woman in her 40s in good health and CMV-seronegative.

The chain joins TRBV7-9 to TRBJ2-7; the D gene is possibly TRBD1 (5 bases). V lost 5 bases, J lost 3 bases, and 14 bases lay in between. The CDR3 is 14 amino acids. Germline CDR1 and CDR2: SEHNR and FQNEAQ (reference sequence). The CDR3: CASSPVDKNYEQYF. Here the CDR3 DNA reads TGTGCCAGCAGCCCCGTGGACAAAAACTACGAGCAGTACTTC.

The CDR3 here is CASSLIPPGVNTEAFF. The CDR3 bases are TGTGCCAGCAGTTTAATCCCCCCAGGGGTGAACACTGAAGCTTTCTTT. The chain carries TRBV28 and TRBJ1-1; TRBD1 might be the D (6 bases). V was cut by 2 bases and J by 0 bases, with 13 bases left in between. The CDR3 has 16 amino acids. Germline V gene data show CDR1 as MDHEN and CDR2 as SYDVKM.

The J gene is TRBJ1-4, the V gene TRBV5-1, with a weak D call TRBD1 (5 bases). The length of the CDR3 is 14 residues. Between the trimmed V and J ends, which lost 3 bases and 3 bases, there was a span of 9 bases. CDR1 is SGHRS and CDR2 is YFSETQ in the germline V gene. The CDR3 here is CASSSGAPNEKLFF. The CDR3 DNA reads TGCGCCAGCAGCTCTGGGGCCCCTAATGAAAAACTGTTTTTT.

This clone was recorded only once. The rearrangement joins TRBV19 to TRBJ1-1; TRBD1 agrees at 9 bases. J was trimmed by 4 bases and V by 10 bases; bases with no gene match: 4. Germline V gives CDR1 LNHDA, CDR2 SQIVND (reference sequence). The CDR3 loop spans 12 amino acids. For the CDR3, the DNA is TGTGCCACAGGACAGGGGCCCACTGAAGCTTTCTTT. It codes for CATGQGPTEAFF.

V and J are TRBV11-2 and TRBJ2-7; 13 nucleotides align to TRBD2. J lost 4 bases, V lost 6 bases, and 6 bases had no gene match. CDR1 is SGHAT and CDR2 is FQNNGV in the germline V gene. The CDR3 sequence is 15 residues long. The CDR3 sequence: CASRRLAGGAYEQYF. The CDR3 DNA sequence: TGTGCCAGCAGAAGACTAGCGGGGGGAGCGTACGAGCAGTACTTC.

The rearrangement joins TRBV4-2 to TRBJ1-5; TRBD1 is a possible D gene (5 bases). Per the germline V gene, CDR1 is LGHNA and CDR2 is YNFKEQ. V lost 1 base, J lost 3 bases, and 13 bases lay in between. This CDR3 has 16 residues. The DNA for the CDR3 is TGTGCCAGCAGCCAAGGGAGGGGTCGGGACAATCAGCCCCAGCATTTT. As protein: CASSQGRGRDNQPQHF.

The chain uses TRBV5-4 and TRBJ2-7, with a weak D call TRBD2 (7 bases). The CDR3 totals 13 residues. The germline V gene encodes CDR1 SGHNT and CDR2 YYREEE (reference sequence). Deletions cut 1 base from V and 6 bases from J, with 11 bases between. The CDR3 sequence is CASSLRGAGEQYF. Here the CDR3 DNA reads TGTGCCAGCAGCTTGCGGGGGGCTGGCGAGCAGTACTTC.

The chain joins TRBV28 to TRBJ2-7; D may be TRBD2 (6 bases). V was trimmed by 9 bases and J by 0 bases, leaving 15 bases between them. The CDR3 extends over 14 amino acids. Germline V gives CDR1 MDHEN, CDR2 SYDVKM. In DNA, the CDR3 is TGTGCCAGTTACCGGGACGGGAGCTCCTACGAGCAGTACTTC. Its translation is CASYRDGSSYEQYF.

This chain connects TRBV15 to TRBJ2-3, with 12 bases identical to TRBD2. V dropped 3 bases and J dropped 4; count of bases not matched to a gene: 2. Germline CDR1 is LNHNV and CDR2 is YYDKDF (reference sequence). CDR3 length: 15 residues. The CDR3 reads CATSRPSGGADTQYF. CDR3 nucleotide sequence: TGTGCCACCAGCAGGCCTAGCGGGGGGGCAGATACGCAGTATTTT.

This clone showed up just a few times. The chain carries TRBV6-5 and TRBJ2-1; TRBD2 matches 13 bases. This CDR3 has 16 residues. Looked up from germline, CDR1 is MNHEY and CDR2 is SVGAGI. The V and J ends lost 3 bases and 6 bases, in that order; junction bases with no gene match: 5. The CDR3 loop is CASSYSTSGGVNEQFF. In DNA form, the CDR3 reads TGTGCCAGCAGTTATTCCACTAGCGGGGGGGTCAATGAGCAGTTCTTC.

This rearrangement joins TRBV7-6 to TRBJ2-7, with 8 bases lining up with TRBD2. CDR3 length: 18 amino acids. Per the germline V gene, CDR1 is SGHVS and CDR2 is FNYEAQ. The junction had 16 bases not matched to a gene; V was cut back by 3 bases and J by 3 bases. The CDR3 spells CASSFEAGAERAYYEQYF. CDR3 bases: TGTGCCAGCAGCTTCGAAGCGGGGGCCGAGCGGGCCTACTACGAGCAGTACTTC. The entire variable domain, with the rest obtained from reference TRBV7-6 and TRBJ2-7, is as follows: GAGVSQSPRYKVTKRGQDVALRCDPISGHVSLYWYRQALGQGPEFLTYFNYEAQQDKSGLPNDRFSAERPEGSISTLTIQRTEQRDSAMYRCASSFEAGAERAYYEQYFGPGTRLTVT.

This clone was recorded a few times. The J gene is TRBJ2-7, the V gene TRBV5-6; a weak D match, TRBD2 (6 bases). Trimming stripped 4 bases from V and 3 bases from J, with 8 bases between. CDR3 length equals 12 residues. CDR1 SGHDT and CDR2 YYEEEE come from the germline V gene. The CDR3 coding sequence is TGTGCCAGCAGCCCCGGGGGCTACGAGCAGTACTTC. Its protein product is CASSPGGYEQYF.

A few counts support this clone. The rearrangement links TRBV10-1 to TRBJ2-3; possibly TRBD2 for D (5 bases). Trimming pared 2 bases from V and 2 bases from J, leaving 8 bases between. This CDR3 region has 14 residues. CDR1 is WNHNN and CDR2 is SYGVQD in the germline V gene (reference sequence). The DNA of the CDR3 is TGCGCCAGCAGTGAGGAGGGCACCACAGATACGCAGTATTTT. Translation gives CASSEEGTTDTQYF.

The chain couples TRBV4-2 to TRBJ2-7, with 9 bases matching TRBD2. V shed 4 bases, J shed 1 base, and the junction held 8 bases outside the gene matches. The CDR3 spans 16 residues. Germline V gene data show CDR1 as LGHNA and CDR2 as YNFKEQ. The CDR3 here is CASSPLAGSLSYEQYF. DNA of the CDR3: TGTGCCAGCAGCCCGCTAGCGGGGTCCTTATCCTACGAGCAGTACTTC.